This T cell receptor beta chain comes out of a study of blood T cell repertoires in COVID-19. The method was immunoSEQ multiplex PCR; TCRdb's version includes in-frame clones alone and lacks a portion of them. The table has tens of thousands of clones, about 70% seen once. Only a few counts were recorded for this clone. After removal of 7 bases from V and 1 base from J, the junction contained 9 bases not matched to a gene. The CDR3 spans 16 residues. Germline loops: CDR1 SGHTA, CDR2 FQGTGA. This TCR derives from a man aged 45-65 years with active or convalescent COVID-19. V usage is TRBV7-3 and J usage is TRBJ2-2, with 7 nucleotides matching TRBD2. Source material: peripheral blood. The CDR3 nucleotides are TGTGCCAGCAAACCACACGGGGGGATGAACACCGGGGAGCTGTTTTTT. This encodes CASKPHGGMNTGELFF.